A single sample gave rise to the 7 T cell receptor beta chains below, sequenced in a study of cytomegalovirus exposure and HLA in healthy donors. The PCR contained 60 Vbeta and 13 Jbeta primers. Clones were read by immunoSEQ multiplex PCR, and TCRdb kept only the in-frame ones, dropping some. The table lists some 120,000 clones, roughly 69% of them singletons. The sample consisted of PBMCs. The source of these receptors is a young woman in good health and CMV-seronegative.

This clone was detected only a few times. The rearrangement joins TRBV4-1 to TRBJ1-1; D is unresolved. The CDR3 is made up of 16 amino acids. CDR1 and CDR2 from the germline V gene are MGHRA and YSYEKL. Deletions cut 1 base from V and 0 bases from J, with 12 bases between. The CDR3 DNA is TGCGCCAGCAGCCAAGGAGGCGGGATGATGAACACTGAAGCTTTCTTT. This translates into CASSQGGGMMNTEAFF.

This clone was counted a few times. This chain uses TRBV6-5 with TRBJ2-7; D call uncertain. CDR1 and CDR2 (germline): MNHEY, SVGAGI. The CDR3 covers 12 residues. The ends were cut back, 8 bases at V and 3 bases at J, with 11 bases in the middle. CDR3 residues: CASQAPNYEQYF. CDR3 nucleotide sequence: TGTGCCAGCCAGGCCCCAAACTACGAGCAGTACTTC.

The rearrangement links TRBV4-1 to TRBJ2-4; 10 nucleotides agree with TRBD1. This CDR3 has 17 residues. The V gene's germline CDR1 is MGHRA and CDR2 YSYEKL. The J segment lost 4 bases and the V segment lost 4 bases, leaving 10 bases of the junction unmatched. The CDR3 here is CASSPGVGQGPKNIQYF. The CDR3 bases are TGCGCCAGCAGCCCGGGGGTGGGACAGGGGCCGAAAAACATTCAGTACTTC.

The CDR3 DNA is TGTGCCAGCAGCTTATCGGGGTACAATTCACCCCTCCACTTT. Protein product: CASSLSGYNSPLHF. The V gene is TRBV13, the J gene TRBJ1-6; D remains ambiguous. V was trimmed by 2 bases and J by 7 bases, leaving 9 bases between them. Germline values: CDR1 PRHDT, CDR2 FYEKMQ (reference sequence). CDR3 size: 14 residues.

This chain links TRBV27 with TRBJ1-5; maybe TRBD1 (5 bases). The germline V and J ends were trimmed by 5 bases and 4 bases, with 15 bases remaining between them. Germline assignment: CDR1 MNHEY and CDR2 SMNVEV (reference sequence). This CDR3 has 15 residues. This chain's CDR3 is CASSQTGTENQPQHF. CDR3 bases: TGTGCCAGCAGTCAGACCGGGACTGAAAATCAGCCCCAGCATTTT.

The chain is built from TRBV5-4 and TRBJ2-1; 7 bases agree with TRBD2. Unmatched junction bases numbered 20, after V lost 4 bases and J lost 7 bases. The length of the CDR3 is 18 residues. The V gene's germline CDR1 is SGHNT and CDR2 YYREEE (reference sequence). DNA of the CDR3: TGTGCCAGCAGCCTTCCACGCGAATCGAGGCGGGAGCCTAATGAGCAGTTCTTC. This translates into CASSLPRESRREPNEQFF.

The rearrangement joins TRBV28 to TRBJ2-1, with unresolved D. This CDR3 comprises 15 residues. From germline, CDR1 is MDHEN and CDR2 SYDVKM. V lost 5 bases and J 4 bases, leaving 15 bases between the germline ends. CDR3 amino acids: CASSLGPAQYNEQFF. CDR3 nucleotides: TGTGCCAGCAGTCTAGGCCCCGCCCAATACAATGAGCAGTTCTTC.